The 20 T cell receptor beta chains listed next were all sequenced from one sample in a study of long-term antiretroviral therapy in people with HIV. Version v3.0 of the immunoSEQ assay was performed at survey level. Sequencing used immunoSEQ multiplex PCR; TCRdb keeps in-frame clones, though not all of them. The sample shows 15,000 to 20,000 clones, around 84% of them seen only once. The input for sequencing was unsorted PBMCs, taken 0.9 years after starting antiretroviral therapy. The source of these receptors is a man aged 18 to 30 with HIV.

The genes are TRBV5-4 and TRBJ1-6, with D tentatively TRBD1 (5 bases). The CDR3 covers 16 residues. Trimming stripped 0 bases from V and 0 bases from J, with 7 bases between. Germline loops: CDR1 SGHNT, CDR2 YYREEE (reference sequence). DNA for the CDR3: TGTGCCAGCAGCTTGGGGACAAGCTCCTATAATTCACCCCTCCACTTT. It is translated as CASSLGTSSYNSPLHF.

V is TRBV9 and J is TRBJ2-5; a possible D gene is TRBD2 (5 bases). Germline loops: CDR1 SGDLS, CDR2 YYNGEE. The V gene lost 3 bases and the J gene lost 4 bases, with 13 bases spanning the gap. This CDR3 comprises 14 residues. DNA of the CDR3: TGTGCCAGCAGCGACGAAGACTACACAGAGACCCAGTACTTC. This gives the protein CASSDEDYTETQYF.

This clone has just one count. The rearrangement joins TRBV14 to TRBJ1-5; D not resolved. The V gene's germline CDR1 is SGHDN and CDR2 FVKESK. This CDR3 has 13 amino acids. The V end was cut by 0 bases, the J end by 6 bases, with 6 bases between. DNA for the CDR3: TGTGCCAGCAGCCAAGACCCGGGTCAGCCCCAGCATTTT. This codes for CASSQDPGQPQHF. Together with reference TRBV14 and TRBJ1-5, the CDR3 gives the full variable domain: EAGVTQFPSHSVIEKGQTVTLRCDPISGHDNLYWYRRVMGKEIKFLLHFVKESKQDESGMPNNRFLAERTGGTYSTLKVQPAELEDSGVYFCASSQDPGQPQHFGDGTRLSIL.

The chain couples TRBV6-1 to TRBJ2-6; 8 bases are a match to TRBD1. CDR1 is MNHNS and CDR2 is SASEGT in the germline V gene. Trimming at V came to 1 base and at J to 2 bases, leaving 4 bases not matched to a gene. There are 17 residues in the CDR3. Here the CDR3 reads CASSEVAGGAGANVLTF. In DNA, the CDR3 is TGTGCCAGCAGTGAAGTGGCAGGGGGCGCTGGGGCCAACGTCCTGACTTTC.

Only a few counts were recorded for this clone. J is TRBJ2-3 and V is TRBV15; D perhaps matches TRBD1 (6 bases). The CDR3 contains 15 residues. V was pared by 3 bases and J by 4 bases, with 14 bases between. In germline, CDR1 is LNHNV, CDR2 YYDKDF (reference sequence). This CDR3 is CATSRPQDSSDTQYF. The CDR3 region has the DNA TGTGCCACCAGCAGGCCCCAGGACAGCTCAGATACGCAGTATTTT.

V usage is TRBV5-1 and J usage is TRBJ2-1, with D hard to call. Germline CDR1 SGHRS, CDR2 YFSETQ. The CDR3 loop spans 14 amino acids. Trimming removed 0 bases at V and 3 bases at J, with 7 bases between. This CDR3 reads CASSLGTDYNEQFF. Here the CDR3 DNA reads TGCGCCAGCAGCTTGGGTACGGACTACAATGAGCAGTTCTTC. Full variable domain (rest looked up from reference TRBV5-1 and TRBJ2-1): KAGVTQTPRYLIKTRGQQVTLSCSPISGHRSVSWYQQTPGQGLQFLFEYFSETQRNKGNFPGRFSGRQFSNSRSEMNVSTLELGDSALYLCASSLGTDYNEQFFGPGTRLTVL.

This chain links TRBV25-1 with TRBJ1-1; D call uncertain. V lost 7 bases and J lost 11, with 20 bases in between. The CDR3 spans 13 residues. CDR1 is MGHDK, CDR2 SYGVNS, per germline. The CDR3 spells CASIGPESGAAFF. CDR3 bases: TGTGCCAGCATCGGTCCGGAGTCGGGCGCTGCTTTCTTT.

The gene calls are TRBV5-5 and TRBJ1-2; the match to TRBD1 covers 7 bases. This CDR3 has 16 residues. V was pared by 4 bases and J by 4 bases, with 13 bases of the junction left unmatched. Per germline, CDR1 SGHKS and CDR2 YYEKEE (reference sequence). The CDR3 sequence: CASSHNQGEAIYGYTF. The CDR3 DNA is TGTGCCAGCAGCCATAATCAGGGGGAGGCGATCTATGGCTACACCTTC.

V and J are TRBV28 and TRBJ2-5; 8 bases agree with TRBD1. This CDR3 has 14 amino acids. Trimming took 5 bases from V and 3 from J; bases not matched to a gene: 5. Germline values: CDR1 MDHEN, CDR2 SYDVKM. CDR3: CASSRTTGEETQYF. The CDR3 DNA reads TGTGCCAGCAGTCGTACGACAGGGGAAGAGACCCAGTACTTC.

The chain employs TRBV10-3 and TRBJ2-7; possibly TRBD2 for D (5 bases). CDR3 size: 10 residues. Trimming cost V 10 bases and J 6 bases, with 10 bases left between them. CDR1 and CDR2 (germline): ENHRY, SYGVKD. The DNA of the CDR3 is TGTGCCACCGGTGAGGGCGAGCAGTACTTC. This gives the protein CATGEGEQYF.

This clone was seen only once. The chain couples TRBV5-1 to TRBJ2-3; 8 bases map to TRBD1. Germline V gives CDR1 SGHRS, CDR2 YFSETQ. The CDR3 spans 15 residues. Trimming at V came to 3 bases and at J to 8 bases, leaving 11 bases not matched to a gene. For the CDR3, the DNA is TGCGCCAGCAGCTCCGGGACAGGCTCTTTCGGTACGCAGTATTTT. Its protein product is CASSSGTGSFGTQYF.

This clone showed up just once. The chain uses TRBV19 and TRBJ1-5, with 7 bases matching TRBD1. The trim removed 3 bases at V and 5 bases at J, leaving 1 base unmatched. The germline CDR1 and CDR2 sequences are LNHDA and SQIVND (reference sequence). CDR3 length: 13 residues. DNA of the CDR3: TGTGCCAGTAGTATTGACAGGGATCAGCCCCAGCATTTT. It encodes CASSIDRDQPQHF.

The chain carries TRBV5-4 and TRBJ1-3; no clear D gene. The CDR3 spans 14 residues. Germline values: CDR1 SGHNT, CDR2 YYREEE (reference sequence). The V end lost 0 bases, the J end lost 8 bases, and 12 bases lay between the germline ends. This CDR3 is CASSLDPDRHTIYF. The CDR3 nucleotides are TGTGCCAGCAGCTTGGATCCGGATAGGCACACCATATATTTT.

This clone turned up a few times. The J gene is TRBJ1-2, the V gene TRBV4-1, with TRBD1 as a possible D gene (6 bases). Germline V gene data show CDR1 as MGHRA and CDR2 as YSYEKL. This CDR3 is 15 amino acids long. The ends were cut back, 4 bases at V and 6 bases at J, with 18 bases in the middle. The CDR3 reads CASSPAPRDNHGYTF. For the CDR3, the DNA is TGCGCCAGCAGCCCCGCCCCCCGGGACAACCATGGCTACACCTTC.

This clone was observed once. The rearrangement joins TRBV5-1 to TRBJ2-1, with 8 bases identical to TRBD1. Losses at the gene ends were 2 bases for V and 6 bases for J; bases not matched to a gene: 7. This CDR3 has 15 residues. Germline assignment: CDR1 SGHRS and CDR2 YFSETQ. The CDR3 DNA reads TGCGCCAGCAGCTTTAGGCAGGGGGCGCGCAATGAGCAGTTCTTC. It translates to CASSFRQGARNEQFF.

The gene calls are TRBV7-9 and TRBJ2-3; TRBD1 is a possible D gene (5 bases). The CDR3 spans 14 residues. The V end lost 3 bases, the J end lost 3 bases, and 10 bases lay between the germline ends. Germline CDR1 SEHNR, CDR2 FQNEAQ (reference sequence). The CDR3 loop is CASSFTRQTDTQYF. CDR3 DNA: TGTGCCAGCAGCTTTACCCGACAGACAGATACGCAGTATTTT. The entire variable domain, with the rest obtained from reference TRBV7-9 and TRBJ2-3, is as follows: DTGVSQNPRHKITKRGQNVTFRCDPISEHNRLYWYRQTLGQGPEFLTYFQNEAQLEKSRLLSDRFSAERPKGSFSTLEIQRTEQGDSAMYLCASSFTRQTDTQYFGPGTRLTVL.

J is TRBJ2-5 and V is TRBV6-1, with D unresolved. V lost 7 bases to trimming and J lost 7 bases, with 13 bases between them. Per germline, CDR1 MNHNS and CDR2 SASEGT. This CDR3 is 12 amino acids long. The CDR3 DNA reads TGTGCCAGCACGACGGGTCCGGGGACCCAGTACTTC. Protein product: CASTTGPGTQYF.

V is TRBV29-1 and J is TRBJ2-5; TRBD2 agrees at 11 bases. Trimming at V came to 4 bases and at J to 3 bases, leaving 4 bases not matched to a gene. There are 14 residues in the CDR3. CDR1 and CDR2 from the germline V gene are SQVTM and ANQGSEA. CDR3: CSVGSSGGKETQYF. The DNA for the CDR3 is TGCAGCGTTGGATCTAGCGGGGGGAAAGAGACCCAGTACTTC.

The chain has TRBV27 and TRBJ2-2; D remains unclear. This CDR3 contains 15 residues. Trimming took off 2 bases at V and 3 bases at J, with 10 bases between the two ends. The germline V gene encodes CDR1 MNHEY and CDR2 SMNVEV (reference sequence). CDR3 nucleotides: TGTGCCAGCAGTTTACGGCCAGCTTACACCGGGGAGCTGTTTTTT. Translation: CASSLRPAYTGELFF.

The chain is built from TRBV14 and TRBJ1-5, with 7 bases identical to TRBD1. CDR1 is SGHDN and CDR2 is FVKESK in the germline V gene. The V segment lost 3 bases and the J segment 9 bases; nucleotides outside the gene matches: 2. The CDR3 is made up of 12 amino acids. CDR3 sequence (DNA): TGTGCCAGCAGCCAGACAGGGTTGCCCCAGCATTTT. Residues: CASSQTGLPQHF.